This entry concerns a single T cell receptor (beta chain). Trimming at V came to 4 bases and at J to 3 bases, leaving 2 bases not matched to a gene. Germline V gives CDR1 KGHSH, CDR2 LQKENI. The CDR3 consists of 13 residues. The PCR contained 60 Vbeta and 13 Jbeta primers. This table comes from immunoSEQ multiplex PCR, and its TCRdb copy is limited to in-frame clones, with some not included. The sample table sets out approximately 37,000 clones. The sample is drawn from a study of cytomegalovirus exposure and HLA in healthy donors. The chain couples TRBV18 to TRBJ1-1; 7 bases fit TRBD1. The TCR sequence derives from a male donor in good health and CMV-seronegative. Sequenced sample: PBMCs. The CDR3 coding sequence is TGTGCCAGCTCACGACAGGGTCACACTGAAGCTTTCTTT. It encodes CASSRQGHTEAFF.